Below, one T cell receptor beta chain is given with its context. Per the study methods: Scientists estimated how many nucleated cells there were by amplifying reference gene primers. The method was immunoSEQ multiplex PCR; TCRdb's version includes in-frame clones alone and lacks a portion of them. For V, J and clone size, that table is used; D and trimming come from the DNA. The table lists hundreds of thousands of clones, around nine tenths of them singletons, with over 4% in the top ten. The sample is drawn from a study of blood T cell repertoires in COVID-19. Looking at the study overall: Samples representing acute and convalescent COVID-19 were sourced from the United States, Italy and Spain.

CDR1 MNHEY and CDR2 SMNVEV come from the germline V gene (reference sequence). This CDR3 comprises 17 residues. Deletions cut 5 bases from V and 0 bases from J, with 17 bases between. The V and J genes are TRBV27 and TRBJ1-3; D is ambiguous. This receptor was taken from a woman aged 25-40 years with acute or convalescent COVID-19. What was sequenced was peripheral blood. CDR3 in amino acids: CASSRYGSTSSGNTIYF. The CDR3 bases are TGTGCCAGCAGTCGATACGGGTCGACGAGCTCTGGAAACACCATATATTTT.